A single sample is the source of the 14 T cell receptor beta chains below, sequenced in a study of cytomegalovirus exposure and HLA in healthy donors. The PCR was carried out with 60 Vbeta primers and 13 Jbeta primers. Assay used: immunoSEQ multiplex PCR; TCRdb lists only in-frame clones, some missing. The sample has about 210,000 clones, 70% to 90% seen once. Sequenced input: PBMCs. Every receptor here comes from a girl between 2 and 10 years old in good health and CMV-seronegative.

This sequence joins TRBV5-1 and TRBJ2-7, with a tentative D call TRBD2 (6 bases). Trimming stripped 6 bases from V and 6 bases from J, with 25 bases between. The CDR3 totals 16 residues. The germline gives CDR1 SGHRS, CDR2 YFSETQ. This chain's CDR3 is CASTLAGSSATSEQYF. CDR3 in DNA: TGCGCCAGCACCCTGGCGGGCTCTAGCGCCACAAGCGAGCAGTACTTC. The full variable domain, its missing parts supplied by reference TRBV5-1 and TRBJ2-7, is KAGVTQTPRYLIKTRGQQVTLSCSPISGHRSVSWYQQTPGQGLQFLFEYFSETQRNKGNFPGRFSGRQFSNSRSEMNVSTLELGDSALYLCASTLAGSSATSEQYFGPGTRLTVT.

The chain is built from TRBV30 and TRBJ1-2, with TRBD1 matching over 7 bases. J lost 10 bases, V lost 5 bases, and 13 bases had no gene match. The CDR3 has 13 amino acids. Germline lookup yields CDR1 GTSNPN and CDR2 SVGIG (reference sequence). The CDR3 loop is CAWAWTGTFNYTF. In nucleotides, the CDR3 is TGTGCCTGGGCTTGGACAGGAACTTTTAACTACACCTTC.

CDR3 sequence reads: CASSEGGTGLIYGYTF. In DNA, the CDR3 is TGTGCCAGCAGTGAAGGGGGGACAGGGCTTATTTATGGCTACACCTTC. The rearrangement uses TRBV6-1 and TRBJ1-2, with 9 bases lining up with TRBD1. This CDR3 is 16 amino acids long. CDR1 is MNHNS, CDR2 SASEGT, per germline. Unmatched junction bases numbered 8, after V lost 1 base and J lost 5 bases.

For this clone: One junction end disagrees with the germline gene, perhaps due to a read error. The chain employs TRBV5-1 and TRBJ2-7; maybe TRBD1 (6 bases). The CDR3 has 13 amino acids. Per germline, CDR1 SGHRS and CDR2 YFSETQ. The CDR3 loop reads CAGSLDRHYEQYF. The CDR3 DNA sequence: TGCGCCGGCAGCTTGGACAGACACTACGAGCAGTACTTC.

This clone was found a few times. The chain has TRBV7-8 and TRBJ2-5; 9 bases align to TRBD2. The closer fit of TRBJ2-7 to the DNA end suggests the J call may be wrong. The CDR3 runs to 16 residues. Germline V CDR1 and CDR2: SGHVS, FQNEAQ. This CDR3 reads CASSLVTTSGRYEQYF. The CDR3 DNA reads as TGTGCCAGCAGCTTAGTTACGACTAGCGGTCGGTACGAGCAGTACTTC.

The DNA for the CDR3 is TGTGCCAGCAGCTTCGGGGGGGCCAGGGAGACCCAGTACTTC. Translated, it gives CASSFGGARETQYF. V usage is TRBV7-8 and J usage is TRBJ2-5; 8 nucleotides align to TRBD2. This CDR3 comprises 14 residues. V lost 3 bases to trimming and J lost 5 bases; unmatched junction nucleotides: 5. Germline-derived CDR1 and CDR2 are SGHVS and FQNEAQ.

This chain uses TRBV9 with TRBJ1-5, with 7 bases lining up with TRBD1. J gave up 1 base and V 4 bases, and 5 bases lay outside the gene matches. There are 15 residues in the CDR3. Germline loops: CDR1 SGDLS, CDR2 YYNGEE. CDR3 protein: CASSPSGGSNQPQHF. The CDR3 DNA follows: TGTGCCAGCAGCCCCTCAGGGGGAAGCAATCAGCCCCAGCATTTT.

This rearrangement joins TRBV9 to TRBJ1-2; the D gene is possibly TRBD1 (6 bases). This CDR3 comprises 14 residues. The germline CDR1 and CDR2 sequences are SGDLS and YYNGEE. The ends were cut back, 4 bases at V and 6 bases at J, with 16 bases in the middle. The CDR3 region is CASSSSTGTHGYTF. The CDR3 DNA is TGTGCCAGCAGCTCCTCTACAGGGACCCATGGCTACACCTTC.

The V call is TRBV11-2, the J call TRBJ2-2, with 7 positions matching TRBD2. The trim removed 1 base at V and 2 bases at J, leaving 4 bases unmatched. Germline V gene data show CDR1 as SGHAT and CDR2 as FQNNGV. The CDR3 totals 16 residues. CDR3 amino acids: CASSLAGGGNTGELFF. The CDR3 nucleotides read TGTGCCAGCAGCTTAGCGGGAGGAGGAAACACCGGGGAGCTGTTTTTT.

This clone has a single count. The chain uses TRBV7-8 and TRBJ2-7; D possibly corresponds to TRBD2 (7 bases). CDR3 length equals 16 residues. In germline, CDR1 is SGHVS, CDR2 FQNEAQ. The V end lost 4 bases, the J end lost 4 bases, and 20 bases lay between the germline ends. The CDR3 reads CASSSLGGGLMYEQYF. The CDR3, as DNA: TGTGCCAGCAGCTCCTTAGGGGGAGGGCTCATGTACGAGCAGTACTTC.

This chain uses TRBV27 with TRBJ2-7; the D gene is possibly TRBD2 (7 bases). The CDR3 has 17 amino acids. CDR1 and CDR2 from the germline V gene are MNHEY and SMNVEV (reference sequence). V lost 3 bases and J 4 bases, leaving 22 bases between the germline ends. Written as DNA, the CDR3 is TGTGCCAGCAGTTTCTTATCCTCGAGGGGAGGGGGTTACGAGCAGTACTTC. Translating it yields CASSFLSSRGGGYEQYF.

The chain is built from TRBV7-8 and TRBJ2-7; TRBD2 is a possible D gene (6 bases). V gave up 0 bases and J gave up 5 bases, with 14 bases separating them. The germline V gene encodes CDR1 SGHVS and CDR2 FQNEAQ. CDR3 length: 15 residues. The CDR3 bases are TGTGCCAGCAGCTTAGCGGATAGCGGCGCCCACGAGCAGTACTTC. As protein: CASSLADSGAHEQYF.

This rearrangement joins TRBV19 to TRBJ2-5, with unresolved D. In germline, CDR1 is LNHDA, CDR2 SQIVND (reference sequence). The CDR3 loop spans 17 amino acids. Trimming cost V 3 bases and J 7 bases, with 24 bases left between them. CDR3 nucleotide sequence: TGTGCCAGTAGTATGTCCGGCAGCCAACCGCGGTTCAGGACCCAGTACTTC. Translated: CASSMSGSQPRFRTQYF. Drawing the rest from reference TRBV19 and TRBJ2-5, the complete variable domain is DGGITQSPKYLFRKEGQNVTLSCEQNLNHDAMYWYRQDPGQGLRLIYYSQIVNDFQKGDIAEGYSVSREKKESFPLTVTSAQKNPTAFYLCASSMSGSQPRFRTQYFGPGTRLLVL.

The V call is TRBV7-8, the J call TRBJ2-2; 7 bases match TRBD2. V lost 0 bases, J lost 5 bases, and 15 bases stayed unmatched. The V gene's germline CDR1 is SGHVS and CDR2 FQNEAQ. This CDR3 is 19 amino acids long. CDR3 amino acids: CASSLAFGSRGGRTGELFF. CDR3 nucleotides: TGTGCCAGCAGCTTAGCTTTCGGATCTAGGGGAGGGAGGACCGGGGAGCTGTTTTTT.